This T cell receptor (beta chain) stems from a study of read filtering for tumor transcriptome and immune sequencing. Study as a whole: The cohort had around 18 men and 14 women aged about 47 to 80, mean roughly 66 years. General study results and limits: Roughly 82% of IR-seq clonotypes had a single read, yet these held approximately 4% of reads.

CDR1 and CDR2 (germline): DFQATT, SNEGSKA (reference sequence). CDR3 length: 18 residues. V lost 5 bases to trimming and J lost 1 base, with 26 bases between them. The library was built from around 400 ng RNA with molecular barcoded adaptors for alpha/delta and beta/gamma chains. From the reads, TCRdb called clonotypes with MiXCR, one entry per CDR3 protein. The sample has tens of thousands of distinct CDR3 sequences, less than 15% seen once. This clonotype appeared a few times. Antigen specificity is unknown. The chain employs TRBV20-1 and TRBJ2-5, with D possibly TRBD2 on 6 matching bases. Sequenced sample: a population of CD138-negative cells sorted from bone marrow. This TCR was sampled from a donor at least 40 years old with multiple myeloma. In nucleotides, the CDR3 is TGCAGTGCTGGGGACTGGGCGAGACAGCGAGGACCCCAAGAGACCCAGTACTTC. It is translated as CSAGDWARQRGPQETQYF.